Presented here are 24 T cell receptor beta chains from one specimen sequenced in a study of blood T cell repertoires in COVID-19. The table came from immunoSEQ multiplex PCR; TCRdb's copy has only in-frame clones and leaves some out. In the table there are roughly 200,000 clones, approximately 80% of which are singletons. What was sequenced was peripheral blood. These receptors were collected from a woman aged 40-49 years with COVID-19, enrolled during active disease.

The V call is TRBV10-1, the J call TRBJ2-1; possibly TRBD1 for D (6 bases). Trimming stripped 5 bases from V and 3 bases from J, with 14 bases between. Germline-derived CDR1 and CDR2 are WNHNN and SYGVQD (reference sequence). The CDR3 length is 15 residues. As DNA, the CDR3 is TGCGCCAGCAGTCGGGACACTTCCTACTACAATGAGCAGTTCTTC. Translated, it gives CASSRDTSYYNEQFF.

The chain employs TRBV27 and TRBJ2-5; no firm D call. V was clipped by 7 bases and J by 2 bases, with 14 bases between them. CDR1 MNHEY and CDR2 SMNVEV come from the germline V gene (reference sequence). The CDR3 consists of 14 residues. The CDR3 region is CASTPSWRQETQYF. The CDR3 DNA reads TGTGCCAGCACCCCCTCGTGGCGGCAAGAGACCCAGTACTTC.

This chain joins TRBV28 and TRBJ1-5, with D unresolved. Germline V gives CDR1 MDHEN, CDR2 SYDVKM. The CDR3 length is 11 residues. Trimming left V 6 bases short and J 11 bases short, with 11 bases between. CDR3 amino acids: CASSRNRAQHF. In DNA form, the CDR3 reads TGTGCCAGCAGCCGCAATCGCGCCCAGCATTTT.

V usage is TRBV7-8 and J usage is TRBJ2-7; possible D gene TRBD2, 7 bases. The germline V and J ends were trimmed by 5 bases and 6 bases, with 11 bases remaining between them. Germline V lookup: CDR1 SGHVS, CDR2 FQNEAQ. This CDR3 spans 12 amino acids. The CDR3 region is CASSLRGGEQYF. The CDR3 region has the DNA TGTGCCAGCAGCCTGAGGGGGGGCGAGCAGTACTTC.

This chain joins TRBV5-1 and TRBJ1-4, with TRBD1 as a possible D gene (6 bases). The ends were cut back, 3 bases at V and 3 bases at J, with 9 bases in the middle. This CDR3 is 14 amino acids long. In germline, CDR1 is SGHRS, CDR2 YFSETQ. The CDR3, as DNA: TGCGCCAGCAGCTCAGGGGTACCTAATGAAAAACTGTTTTTT. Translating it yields CASSSGVPNEKLFF. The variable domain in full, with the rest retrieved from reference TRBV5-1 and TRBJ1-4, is KAGVTQTPRYLIKTRGQQVTLSCSPISGHRSVSWYQQTPGQGLQFLFEYFSETQRNKGNFPGRFSGRQFSNSRSEMNVSTLELGDSALYLCASSSGVPNEKLFFGSGTQLSVL.

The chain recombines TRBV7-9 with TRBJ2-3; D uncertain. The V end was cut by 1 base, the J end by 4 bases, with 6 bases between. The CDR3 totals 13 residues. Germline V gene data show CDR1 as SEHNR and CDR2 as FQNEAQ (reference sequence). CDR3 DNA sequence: TGTGCCAGCAGCTTAGGCCGGGCAGATACGCAGTATTTT. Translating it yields CASSLGRADTQYF.

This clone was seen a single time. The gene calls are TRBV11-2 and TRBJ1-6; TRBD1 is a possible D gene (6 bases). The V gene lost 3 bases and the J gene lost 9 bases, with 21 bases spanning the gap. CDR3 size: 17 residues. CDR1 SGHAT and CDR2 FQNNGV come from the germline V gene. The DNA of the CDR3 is TGTGCCAGCAGCTTTAGTTGGCGGGCAGGGGATTCTTCACCCCTCCACTTT. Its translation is CASSFSWRAGDSSPLHF.

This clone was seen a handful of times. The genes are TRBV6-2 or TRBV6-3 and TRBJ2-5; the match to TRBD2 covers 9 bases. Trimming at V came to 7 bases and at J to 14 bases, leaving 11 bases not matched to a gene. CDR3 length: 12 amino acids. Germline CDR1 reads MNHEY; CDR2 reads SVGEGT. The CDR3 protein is CASNPRPGLAYF. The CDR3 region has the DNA TGTGCCAGCAACCCCCGACCGGGACTAGCTTACTTC.

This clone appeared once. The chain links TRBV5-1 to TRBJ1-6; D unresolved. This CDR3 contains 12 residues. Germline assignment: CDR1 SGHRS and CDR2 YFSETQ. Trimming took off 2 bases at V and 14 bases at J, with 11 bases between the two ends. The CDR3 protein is CASSFLGETLHF. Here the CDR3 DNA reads TGCGCCAGCAGCTTCCTGGGAGAAACCCTCCACTTT.

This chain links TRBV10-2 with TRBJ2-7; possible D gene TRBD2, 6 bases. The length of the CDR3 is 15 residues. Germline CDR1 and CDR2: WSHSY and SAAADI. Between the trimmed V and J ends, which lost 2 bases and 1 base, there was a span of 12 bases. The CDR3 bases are TGCGCCAGCAGTGAGCCGGGGAGGAGATCCTACGAGCAGTACTTC. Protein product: CASSEPGRRSYEQYF.

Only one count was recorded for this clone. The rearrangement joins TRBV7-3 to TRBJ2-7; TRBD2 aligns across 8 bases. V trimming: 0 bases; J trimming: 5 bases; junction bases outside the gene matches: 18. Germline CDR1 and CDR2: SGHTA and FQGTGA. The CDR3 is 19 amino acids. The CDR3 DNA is TGTGCCAGCAGCTTAACGCTGGGCCTCGTCGGGACTAGTATCCACGAGCAGTACTTC. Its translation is CASSLTLGLVGTSIHEQYF.

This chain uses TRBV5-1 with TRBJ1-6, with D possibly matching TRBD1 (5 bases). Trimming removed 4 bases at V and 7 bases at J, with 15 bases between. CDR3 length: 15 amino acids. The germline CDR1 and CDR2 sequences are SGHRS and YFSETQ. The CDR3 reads CASSTGEGGNSPLHF. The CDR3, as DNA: TGCGCCAGCAGCACGGGGGAGGGTGGCAATTCACCCCTCCACTTT.

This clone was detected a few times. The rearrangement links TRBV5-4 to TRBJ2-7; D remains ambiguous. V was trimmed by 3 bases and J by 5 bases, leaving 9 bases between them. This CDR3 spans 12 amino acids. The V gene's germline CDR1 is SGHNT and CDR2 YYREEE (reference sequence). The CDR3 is CASSYDSHEQYF. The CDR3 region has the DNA TGTGCCAGCAGCTACGACTCTCACGAGCAGTACTTC.

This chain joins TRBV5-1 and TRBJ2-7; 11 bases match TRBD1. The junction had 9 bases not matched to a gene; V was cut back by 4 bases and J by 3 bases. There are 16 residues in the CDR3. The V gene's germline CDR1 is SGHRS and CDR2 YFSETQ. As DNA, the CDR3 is TGCGCCAGCAGCCCCAATTCCGGGACAGGGGGCTACGAGCAGTACTTC. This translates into CASSPNSGTGGYEQYF.

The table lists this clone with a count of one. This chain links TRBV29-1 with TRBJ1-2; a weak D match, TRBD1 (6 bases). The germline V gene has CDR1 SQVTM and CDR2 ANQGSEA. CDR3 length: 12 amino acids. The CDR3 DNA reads TGCAGTGGGGGCATAGCTAACTATGGCTACACCTTC. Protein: CSGGIANYGYTF.

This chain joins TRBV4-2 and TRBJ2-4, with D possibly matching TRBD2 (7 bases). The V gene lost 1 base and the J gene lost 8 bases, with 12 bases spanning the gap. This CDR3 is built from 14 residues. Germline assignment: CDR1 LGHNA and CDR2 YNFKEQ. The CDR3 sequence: CASSQGGGADIQYF. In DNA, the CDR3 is TGTGCCAGCAGCCAAGGTGGGGGGGCGGACATTCAGTACTTC.

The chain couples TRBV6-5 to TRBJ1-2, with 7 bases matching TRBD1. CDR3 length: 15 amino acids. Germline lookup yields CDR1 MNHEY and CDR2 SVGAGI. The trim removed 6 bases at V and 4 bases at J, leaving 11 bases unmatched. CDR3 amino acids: CASRDARGRGYGYTF. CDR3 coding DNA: TGTGCCAGCAGGGATGCCAGGGGGAGAGGCTATGGCTACACCTTC.

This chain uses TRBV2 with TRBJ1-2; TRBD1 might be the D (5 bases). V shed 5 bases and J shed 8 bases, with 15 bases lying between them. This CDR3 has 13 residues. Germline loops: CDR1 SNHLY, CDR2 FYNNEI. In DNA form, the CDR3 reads TGTGCCAGCAGTCCGCAGGGCGTGCGAGGCTACACCTTC. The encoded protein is CASSPQGVRGYTF.

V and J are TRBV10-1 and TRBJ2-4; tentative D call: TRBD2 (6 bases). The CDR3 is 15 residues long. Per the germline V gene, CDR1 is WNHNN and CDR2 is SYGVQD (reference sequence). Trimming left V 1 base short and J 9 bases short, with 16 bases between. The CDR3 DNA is TGCGCCAGCAGTGAGTATGGGACTGCTAGGGCCATTCAGTACTTC. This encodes CASSEYGTARAIQYF.

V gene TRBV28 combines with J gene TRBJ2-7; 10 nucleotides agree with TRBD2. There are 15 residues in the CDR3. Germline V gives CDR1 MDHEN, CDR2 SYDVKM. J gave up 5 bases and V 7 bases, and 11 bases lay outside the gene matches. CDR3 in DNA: TGTGCCAGCATCGGGGCCGGGACTAGCGAAAACGAGCAGTACTTC. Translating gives CASIGAGTSENEQYF. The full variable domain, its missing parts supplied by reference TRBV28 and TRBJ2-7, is DVKVTQSSRYLVKRTGEKVFLECVQDMDHENMFWYRQDPGLGLRLIYFSYDVKMKEKGDIPEGYSVSREKKERFSLILESASTNQTSMYLCASIGAGTSENEQYFGPGTRLTVT.

CDR3 in amino acids: CASSRTGNTGELFF. DNA for the CDR3: TGTGCCAGCAGCAGGACAGGGAACACCGGGGAGCTGTTTTTT. The chain couples TRBV5-6 to TRBJ2-2; TRBD1 matches at 7 bases. With V trimmed by 4 bases and J by 1 base, 1 base remained unmatched. This CDR3 has 14 amino acids. The germline V gene has CDR1 SGHDT and CDR2 YYEEEE.

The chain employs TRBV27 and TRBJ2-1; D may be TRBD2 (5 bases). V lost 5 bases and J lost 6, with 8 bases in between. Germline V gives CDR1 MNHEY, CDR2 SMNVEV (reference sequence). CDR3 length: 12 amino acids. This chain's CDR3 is CASSPSGNEQFF. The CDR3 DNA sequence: TGTGCCAGCAGTCCGAGCGGCAATGAGCAGTTCTTC.

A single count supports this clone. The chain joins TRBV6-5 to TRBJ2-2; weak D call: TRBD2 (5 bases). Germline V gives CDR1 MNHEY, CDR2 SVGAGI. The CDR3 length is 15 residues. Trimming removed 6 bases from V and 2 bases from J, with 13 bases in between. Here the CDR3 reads CASSYIEGNTGELFF. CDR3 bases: TGTGCCAGCAGCTATATTGAGGGAAACACCGGGGAGCTGTTTTTT.

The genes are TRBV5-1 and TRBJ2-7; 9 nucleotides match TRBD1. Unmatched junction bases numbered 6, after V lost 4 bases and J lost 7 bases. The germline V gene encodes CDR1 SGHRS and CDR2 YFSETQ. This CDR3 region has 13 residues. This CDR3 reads CASSTNRGREQYF. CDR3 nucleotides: TGCGCCAGCAGCACCAACAGGGGGCGAGAGCAGTACTTC.